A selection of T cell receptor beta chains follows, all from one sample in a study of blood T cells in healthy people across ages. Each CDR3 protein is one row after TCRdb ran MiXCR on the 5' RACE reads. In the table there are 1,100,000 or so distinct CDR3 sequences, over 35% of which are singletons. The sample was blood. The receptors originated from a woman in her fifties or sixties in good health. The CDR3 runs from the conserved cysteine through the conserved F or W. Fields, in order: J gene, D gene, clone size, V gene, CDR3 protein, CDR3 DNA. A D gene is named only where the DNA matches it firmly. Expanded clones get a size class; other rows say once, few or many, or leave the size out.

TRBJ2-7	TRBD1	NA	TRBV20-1	CSAPGGPGTGVGEQYF	TGCAGTGCCCCGGGAGGACCCGGGACAGGGGTTGGGGAGCAGTACTTC
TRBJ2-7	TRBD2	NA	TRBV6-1	CASSGASSGSGLYEQYF	TGTGCCAGCAGTGGGGCCTCTAGCGGGAGTGGTTTGTACGAGCAGTACTTC
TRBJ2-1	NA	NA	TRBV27	CASSSRGPGLNEQFF	TGTGCCAGCAGTTCTCGAGGGCCAGGCTTGAATGAGCAGTTCTTC
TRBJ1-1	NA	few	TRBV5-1	CASSLVPQENTEAFF	TGCGCCAGCAGCTTGGTACCCCAGGAAAACACTGAAGCTTTCTTT
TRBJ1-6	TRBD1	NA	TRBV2	CASSGTGDSPLHF	TGTGCCAGCAGTGGGACAGGGGATTCACCCCTCCACTTT
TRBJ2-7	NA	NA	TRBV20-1	CSAGKDGYEQYF	TGCAGTGCTGGGAAGGACGGCTACGAGCAGTACTTC
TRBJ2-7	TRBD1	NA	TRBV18	CASSPRGQNYEQYF	TGTGCCAGCTCACCGAGGGGACAGAACTACGAGCAGTACTTC
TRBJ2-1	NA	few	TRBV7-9	CASSSSENNEQFF	TGTGCCAGCAGCTCCTCAGAAAACAATGAGCAGTTCTTC
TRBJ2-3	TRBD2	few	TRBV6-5	CASSYNSGSYSDTQYF	TGTGCCAGCAGTTATAATAGCGGGAGTTATTCAGATACGCAGTATTTT
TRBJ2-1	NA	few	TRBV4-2	CASSQEERPGWGNEQFF	TGTGCCAGCAGCCAAGAGGAGCGGCCCGGTTGGGGCAATGAGCAGTTCTTC
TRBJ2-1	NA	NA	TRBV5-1	CASSFSGPSNEQFF	TGCGCCAGCAGCTTCTCAGGGCCGAGTAATGAGCAGTTCTTC
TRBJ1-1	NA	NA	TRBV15	CATSISRGRNTEAFF	TGTGCCACCAGCATATCCCGGGGCCGGAACACTGAAGCTTTCTTT
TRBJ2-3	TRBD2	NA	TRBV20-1	CSARVAHWGLAGVSSQYF	TGCAGTGCTAGAGTAGCACATTGGGGACTAGCGGGAGTTAGCTCGCAGTATTTT
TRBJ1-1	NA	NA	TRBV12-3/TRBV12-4	CASSPRQEVNTEAFF	TGTGCCAGCAGTCCCAGACAGGAGGTGAACACTGAAGCTTTCTTT
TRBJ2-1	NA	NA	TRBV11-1	CASSQGAFGSMDEQFF	TGTGCCAGCAGTCAAGGAGCTTTCGGCTCGATGGATGAGCAGTTCTTC
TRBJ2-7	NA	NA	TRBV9	CASSLSGLGDYEQYF	TGTGCCAGCAGCCTCTCGGGACTGGGGGACTACGAGCAGTACTTC
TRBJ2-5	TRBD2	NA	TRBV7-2	CASSLSLLAGHQETQYF	TGTGCCAGCAGCTTAAGTCTCCTAGCGGGGCACCAAGAGACCCAGTACTTC
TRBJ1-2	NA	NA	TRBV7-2	CASSLRQYPGHTF	TGTGCCAGCAGCTTAAGGCAATACCCTGGCCACACCTTC
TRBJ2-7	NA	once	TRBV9	CASSASEYNEQYF	TGTGCCAGCAGCGCCTCAGAGTACAATGAGCAGTACTTC
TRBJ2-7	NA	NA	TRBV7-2	CASSSVGLDEQYF	TGTGCCAGCAGCTCGGTAGGACTCGACGAGCAGTACTTC
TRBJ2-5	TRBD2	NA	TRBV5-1	CASSLGSGIETQYF	TGCGCCAGCAGCTTGGGTAGCGGGATTGAGACCCAGTACTTC
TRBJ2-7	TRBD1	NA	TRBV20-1	CSATTGTGFYEQYF	TGCAGTGCAACCACCGGGACAGGATTTTACGAGCAGTACTTC
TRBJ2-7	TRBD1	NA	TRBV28	CATNRGRAEIQYF	TGTGCCACCAACAGGGGGCGGGCGGAGATCCAGTACTTC
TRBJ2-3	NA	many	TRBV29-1	CSVGPKFTDTQYF	TGCAGCGTTGGACCGAAATTCACAGATACGCAGTATTTT
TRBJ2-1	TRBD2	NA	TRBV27	CASKVLRAGGQAGEQFF	TGTGCCAGCAAGGTTCTCAGGGCGGGAGGGCAGGCGGGTGAGCAGTTCTTC